The source of this T cell receptor beta chain is a study of Graves' ophthalmopathy and Graves' hyperthyroidism. Amplification of TCR beta CDR3 regions used RNA transcripts. First-round RT-PCR used HTBI primers; second-round multiplex PCR followed. TCRdb used MiXCR to reprocess the multiplex PCR reads, holding one entry per CDR3 protein. The sample yields about 740,000 distinct CDR3 sequences, roughly 41% seen once. Clinical symptoms and serum thyroxine were used for diagnosis; TRAb, thyroid ultrasound and orbital computed tomography were also relied on. The PBMCs used were ones drawn from 7.5 to 10 ml of fresh peripheral blood. V shed 7 bases, J shed 4 bases, and the junction held 9 bases outside the gene matches. Germline CDR1 reads SQVTM; CDR2 reads ANQGSEA. The CDR3 runs 13 residues. On this clonotype: The antigen is undetermined.

Study conclusions and caveats: The model predicted ophthalmopathy progression with roughly 70% sensitivity and 72% to 85% specificity.

What was sequenced was peripheral blood. The TCR comes from an adult man with Graves' ophthalmopathy. The J gene is TRBJ2-5, the V gene TRBV29-1, with 7 bases aligning to TRBD1. CDR3 sequence (DNA): TGCAGCGGCTCGACAGGGCGGAGAGAGACCCAGTACTTC. It is translated as CSGSTGRRETQYF.